These 14 T cell receptor beta chains came from one sample sequenced in a study of CD8 T cells in Susac syndrome (dated by TCRdb to about 2019). The library came from the immunoSEQ multiplex PCR assay. RNA was extracted with the RNeasy kit and roughly 0.45 to 1 ug was reverse transcribed using random hexamers. Using fastp trimming at Q25 and MiXCR clonotype assembly, TCRdb reanalyzed the public sequencing data and kept in-frame beta chains. Rows with a matching CDR3 protein are joined into one entry that keeps the most common DNA and genes. This sample gives about 200,000 distinct CDR3 sequences in total; roughly 96% of them show up just once. The ten largest clones capture 0.095% to 0.12% of the sample. Specimen: CD4+ T cells from PBMCs. Receptor source: a human donor in good health.

The rearrangement joins TRBV20-1 to TRBJ2-3; the D is unclear. This CDR3 region has 15 residues. Trimming took off 0 bases at V and 2 bases at J, with 12 bases between the two ends. CDR1 DFQATT and CDR2 SNEGSKA come from the germline V gene (reference sequence). The DNA of the CDR3 is TGCAGTGCTAGAGATGGGCGAGTGATCACAGATACGCAGTATTTT. Amino acids: CSARDGRVITDTQYF.

The chain links TRBV7-9 to TRBJ2-7, with D possibly being TRBD2 (5 bases). The CDR3 totals 15 residues. The V gene's germline CDR1 is SEHNR and CDR2 FQNEAQ (reference sequence). The V end was cut by 5 bases, the J end by 0 bases, with 14 bases between. Written as DNA, the CDR3 is TGTGCCAGCAGCCGATCCAGCGGTTTCTCCTACGAGCAGTACGTC. Protein product: CASSRSSGFSYEQYV.

The chain is built from TRBV29-1 and TRBJ1-3; 10 nucleotides agree with TRBD1. Per the germline V gene, CDR1 is SQVTM and CDR2 is ANQGSEA. CDR3 length equals 14 residues. V was pared by 6 bases and J by 3 bases, with 5 bases of the junction left unmatched. The CDR3 loop reads CSVGDRGDGNTIYF. The CDR3, as DNA: TGCAGCGTAGGGGACAGGGGCGATGGAAACACCATATATTTT.

The chain recombines TRBV30 with TRBJ2-5; D is possibly TRBD2 (6 bases). The CDR3 has 15 amino acids. Germline V gives CDR1 GTSNPN, CDR2 SVGIG (reference sequence). V dropped 0 bases and J dropped 5 bases, with 16 bases sitting between them. The CDR3 bases are TGTGCCTGGAGTGTACTAGCCAGGGAAAGCGAGACCCAGTACTTC. This codes for CAWSVLARESETQYF.

The chain uses TRBV20-1 and TRBJ2-3; D is unclear. In germline, CDR1 is DFQATT, CDR2 SNEGSKA (reference sequence). V was pared by 6 bases and J by 2 bases, with 15 bases between. The length of the CDR3 is 14 residues. CDR3: CSARPLRTTDTQYF. CDR3 in DNA: TGCAGTGCACGCCCACTCAGGACCACAGATACGCAGTATTTT.

This clonotype was picked up one time. This chain links TRBV27 with TRBJ2-1; tentatively, D is TRBD2 (5 bases). Trimming took 6 bases from V and 8 from J, leaving 14 bases between them. This CDR3 contains 13 residues. The germline CDR1 and CDR2 sequences are MNHEY and SMNVEV (reference sequence). The CDR3 DNA reads TGTGCCAGCAGCCCGACTACGCTGGATGAGCAGTTCTTC. Translated, it gives CASSPTTLDEQFF.

The chain links TRBV29-1 to TRBJ1-2; D may be TRBD1 (6 bases). The germline V and J ends were trimmed by 6 bases and 7 bases, with 9 bases remaining between them. The CDR3 has 10 residues. CDR1 is SQVTM and CDR2 is ANQGSEA in the germline V gene. This chain's CDR3 is CSVDSSGYTF. CDR3 DNA: TGCAGCGTGGACAGTTCTGGCTACACCTTC.

The V and J genes are TRBV20-1 and TRBJ2-5; D assignment may be TRBD1 or TRBD2 (5 bases each). CDR1 is DFQATT and CDR2 is SNEGSKA in the germline V gene (reference sequence). The CDR3 covers 14 residues. Trimming shortened V by 4 bases and J by 5 bases, and 17 bases separated the two germline ends. CDR3 bases: TGCAGTGCTAAACGACCGGGACGCTTGGAGACCCAGTACTTC. Its protein product is CSAKRPGRLETQYF.

The J gene is TRBJ2-1, the V gene TRBV5-4; 7 positions match TRBD2. CDR1 is SGHNT and CDR2 is YYREEE in the germline V gene (reference sequence). The CDR3 has 15 residues. Trimming removed 5 bases from V and 5 bases from J; junction bases left unmatched: 10. The CDR3 sequence is CASSLPPLANNEQFF. The CDR3 nucleotides read TGTGCCAGCAGTCTTCCGCCACTAGCGAACAATGAGCAGTTCTTC.

This chain uses TRBV29-1 with TRBJ2-5; D uncertain. The V gene lost 6 bases and the J gene lost 1 base, with 15 bases spanning the gap. This CDR3 region has 14 residues. Per germline, CDR1 SQVTM and CDR2 ANQGSEA. CDR3 sequence reads: CSVLTSARQETQYF. CDR3 in DNA: TGCAGCGTGCTAACCTCAGCGCGCCAAGAGACCCAGTACTTC.

The chain uses TRBV18 and TRBJ2-7; D possibly matches TRBD1 or TRBD2 (5 bases each). There are 13 residues in the CDR3. The germline V and J ends were trimmed by 4 bases and 6 bases, with 13 bases remaining between them. Per germline, CDR1 KGHSH and CDR2 LQKENI. As DNA, the CDR3 is TGTGCCAGCTCACTCATCCGGGACCCCGAGCAGTACTTC. Protein sequence: CASSLIRDPEQYF.

The V gene is TRBV12-3 or TRBV12-4, the J gene TRBJ1-4; 7 bases agree with TRBD1. J was trimmed by 7 bases and V by 8 bases; bases with no gene match: 13. The CDR3 is 15 residues long. The CDR3 is CASGTQGSLGEKLFF. For the CDR3, the DNA is TGTGCCAGCGGTACACAGGGGTCACTGGGTGAAAAACTGTTTTTT.

The rearrangement uses TRBV7-9 and TRBJ1-2; D unresolved. The ends were cut back, 5 bases at V and 8 bases at J, with 15 bases in the middle. CDR3 size: 13 residues. Germline lookup yields CDR1 SEHNR and CDR2 FQNEAQ (reference sequence). The chain's CDR3 is CASSTAGASGYTF. The CDR3, as DNA: TGTGCCAGCAGCACGGCAGGAGCCAGCGGCTACACCTTC.

This clonotype was observed a few times. CDR3 loop: CASSQRGGSYEQYF. DNA for the CDR3: TGTGCCAGCAGCCAGCGGGGGGGATCCTACGAGCAGTACTTC. The rearrangement uses TRBV5-4 and TRBJ2-7; 10 bases match TRBD2. CDR1 SGHNT and CDR2 YYREEE come from the germline V gene (reference sequence). The CDR3 has 14 residues. V gave up 4 bases and J gave up 1 base; unmatched junction bases: 2.